The sequence of this T cell receptor beta chain was determined in a study of CD4+ T cells in melanoma. Details on this clone: What it binds is not known.

Data came from immunoSEQ multiplex PCR; TCRdb stores just in-frame clones and leaves some out. The sample contains over 130,000 clones, nearly 95% of which appear only once. General observations from the study: A reported correlation linked neoantigen-specific CD4+ T cells to CD8+, macrophage and B cell function. Neoantigen-specific CD4+ T cells in melanoma reportedly had diverse differentiation states.

V lost 5 bases to trimming and J lost 2 bases; unmatched junction nucleotides: 6. In germline, CDR1 is SEHNR, CDR2 FQNEAQ (reference sequence). CDR3 length equals 14 residues. This TCR was sampled from a human donor with melanoma. The chain carries TRBV7-9 and TRBJ2-7, with 7 positions matching TRBD1. CDR3 in amino acids: CASSKETGTYEQYF. Written as DNA, the CDR3 is TGTGCCAGCAGCAAAGAGACAGGGACCTACGAGCAGTACTTC. Filled out from reference TRBV7-9 and TRBJ2-7, the complete variable domain reads DTGVSQNPRHKITKRGQNVTFRCDPISEHNRLYWYRQTLGQGPEFLTYFQNEAQLEKSRLLSDRFSAERPKGSFSTLEIQRTEQGDSAMYLCASSKETGTYEQYFGPGTRLTVT.